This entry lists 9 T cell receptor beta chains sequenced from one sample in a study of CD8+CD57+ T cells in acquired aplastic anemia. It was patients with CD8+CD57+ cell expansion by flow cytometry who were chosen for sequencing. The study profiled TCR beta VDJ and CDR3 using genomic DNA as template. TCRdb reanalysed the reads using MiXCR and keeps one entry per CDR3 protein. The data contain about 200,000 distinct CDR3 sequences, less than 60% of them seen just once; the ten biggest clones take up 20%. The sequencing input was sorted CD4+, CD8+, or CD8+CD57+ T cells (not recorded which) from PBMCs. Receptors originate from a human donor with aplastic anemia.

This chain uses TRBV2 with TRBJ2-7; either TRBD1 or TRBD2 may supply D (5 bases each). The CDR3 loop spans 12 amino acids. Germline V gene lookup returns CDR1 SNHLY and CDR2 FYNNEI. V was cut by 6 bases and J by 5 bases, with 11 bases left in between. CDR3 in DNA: TGTGCCAGCAGGAGTGGGGGAAACGAGCAGTACGTC. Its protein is CASRSGGNEQYV.

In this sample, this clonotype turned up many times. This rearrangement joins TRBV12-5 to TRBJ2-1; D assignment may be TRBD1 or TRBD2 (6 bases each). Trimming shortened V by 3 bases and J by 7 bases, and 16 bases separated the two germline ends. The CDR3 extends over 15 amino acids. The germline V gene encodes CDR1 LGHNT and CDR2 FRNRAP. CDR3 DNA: TGTGCTAGTGGTTTTGACCGGACAGCGGGTAATGAGCAGTTCTTC. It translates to CASGFDRTAGNEQFF.

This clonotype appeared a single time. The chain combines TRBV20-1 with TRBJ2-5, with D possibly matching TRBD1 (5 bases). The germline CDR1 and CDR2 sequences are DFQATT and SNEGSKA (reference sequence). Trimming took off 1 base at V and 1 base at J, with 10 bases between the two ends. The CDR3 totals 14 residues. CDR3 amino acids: CSARVSRAQETQYF. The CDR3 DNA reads TGCAGTGCTAGAGTGTCCAGGGCCCAAGAGACCCAGTACTTC.

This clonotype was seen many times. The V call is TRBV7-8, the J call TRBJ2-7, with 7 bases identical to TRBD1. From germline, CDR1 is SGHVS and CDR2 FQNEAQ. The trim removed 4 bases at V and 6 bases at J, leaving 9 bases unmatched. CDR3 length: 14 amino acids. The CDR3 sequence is CASSSSTGMGEQYF. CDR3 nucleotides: TGTGCCAGCAGCTCCTCGACAGGGATGGGCGAGCAGTACTTC.

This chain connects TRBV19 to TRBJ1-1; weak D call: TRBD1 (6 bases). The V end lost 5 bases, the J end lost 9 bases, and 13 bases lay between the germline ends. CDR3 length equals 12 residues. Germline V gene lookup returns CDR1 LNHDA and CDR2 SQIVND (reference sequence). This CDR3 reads CASSPRGLKAFF. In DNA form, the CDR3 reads TGTGCCAGTAGTCCCAGGGGATTGAAAGCTTTCTTT.

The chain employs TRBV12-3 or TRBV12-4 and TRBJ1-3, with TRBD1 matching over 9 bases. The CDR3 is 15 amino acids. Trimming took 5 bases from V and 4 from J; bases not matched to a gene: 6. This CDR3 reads CASSPGQGFGNTIYF. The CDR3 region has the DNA TGTGCCAGCAGTCCTGGACAGGGGTTCGGAAACACCATATATTTT.

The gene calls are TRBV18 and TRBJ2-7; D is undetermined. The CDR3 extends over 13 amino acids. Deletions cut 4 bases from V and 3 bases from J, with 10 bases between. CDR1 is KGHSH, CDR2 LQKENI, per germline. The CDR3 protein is CASSQNRDYEQYF. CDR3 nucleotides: TGTGCCAGCTCACAAAACAGAGACTACGAGCAGTACTTC.

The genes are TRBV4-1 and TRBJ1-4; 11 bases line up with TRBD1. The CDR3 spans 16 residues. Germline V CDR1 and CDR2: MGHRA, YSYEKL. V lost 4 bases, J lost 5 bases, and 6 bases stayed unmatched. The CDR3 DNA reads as TGCGCCAGCAGCCTAGAAAGGACAGGGGGCAATGAAAAACTGTTTTTT. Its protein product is CASSLERTGGNEKLFF.

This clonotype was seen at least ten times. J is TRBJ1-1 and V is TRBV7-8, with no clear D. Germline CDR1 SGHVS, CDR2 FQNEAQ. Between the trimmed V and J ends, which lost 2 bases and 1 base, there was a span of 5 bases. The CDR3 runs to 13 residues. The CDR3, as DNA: TGTGCCAGCAGCTTACGGTCGAACACTGAAGCTTTCTTT. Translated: CASSLRSNTEAFF.